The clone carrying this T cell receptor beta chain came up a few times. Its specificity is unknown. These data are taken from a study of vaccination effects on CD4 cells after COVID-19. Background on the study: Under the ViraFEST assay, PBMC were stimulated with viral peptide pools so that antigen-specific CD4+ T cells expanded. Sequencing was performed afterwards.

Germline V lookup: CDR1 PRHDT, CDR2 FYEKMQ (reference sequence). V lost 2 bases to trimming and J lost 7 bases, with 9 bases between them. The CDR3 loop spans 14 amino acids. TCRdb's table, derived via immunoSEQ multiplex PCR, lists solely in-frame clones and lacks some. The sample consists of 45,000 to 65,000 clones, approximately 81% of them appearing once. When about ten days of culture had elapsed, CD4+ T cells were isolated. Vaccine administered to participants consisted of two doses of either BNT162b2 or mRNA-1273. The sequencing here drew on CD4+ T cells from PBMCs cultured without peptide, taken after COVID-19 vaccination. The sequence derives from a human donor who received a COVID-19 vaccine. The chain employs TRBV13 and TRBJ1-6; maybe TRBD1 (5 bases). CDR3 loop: CASSLWGVNSPLHF. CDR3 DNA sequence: TGTGCCAGCAGCTTATGGGGGGTGAATTCACCCCTCCACTTT.